Detailed here is one TCR beta chain. A multiplex PCR was run with 60 Vbeta primers and 13 Jbeta primers. Repertoires were generated with immunoSEQ multiplex PCR, while TCRdb's copy carries only in-frame clones and drops some. The table lists about 210,000 clones, 75% to 90% of them singletons. This sample was taken from a study of cytomegalovirus exposure and HLA in healthy donors. The wider study: Most donors, roughly 84% of 398 genotyped, fell in the Caucasian-associated ancestry cluster.

The V gene's germline CDR1 is LNHDA and CDR2 SQIVND (reference sequence). V was pared by 4 bases and J by 5 bases, with 14 bases between. The CDR3 is made up of 14 amino acids. Input material: PBMCs. The source is a woman aged 25 to 39 in good health and CMV-seronegative. The chain employs TRBV19 and TRBJ1-2; possible D gene TRBD1, 6 bases. DNA for the CDR3: TGTGCCAGTAGTAGACAGGTTACTTCTTATGGCTACACCTTC. Translating gives CASSRQVTSYGYTF.